Following are 12 T cell receptor beta chains from one sample sequenced in a study of Ad26.COV2.S vaccination and SARS-CoV-2 variants. Libraries were prepared by immunoSEQ multiplex PCR; TCRdb keeps only in-frame clonotypes and omits some of them. The data contain around 340,000 clones, 80% to 90% of them seen just once; the ten biggest clones take up 5%. Treatment in this sample: 19 received Ad26.COV2.S at low or high dose, single or two shots; several received placebo; per-sample allocation not given. Material that was analyzed had been drawn on day 63 after the first vaccine or placebo injection. The material was peripheral blood, obtained in a trial of Ad26.COV2.S vaccine versus placebo. The receptors shown here come from a person between 18 and 59 years old who received the Ad26.COV2.S COVID-19 vaccine or a placebo.

The chain is built from TRBV6-4 and TRBJ1-6; TRBD1 aligns across 9 bases. The CDR3 has 19 residues. The J segment lost 5 bases and the V segment lost 4 bases, leaving 15 bases of the junction unmatched. Germline CDR1 and CDR2: MRHNA and SNTAGT. CDR3 amino acids: CASSGCSGERTGDNSPLHF. The CDR3, as DNA: TGTGCCAGCAGTGGTTGTTCGGGTGAACGGACAGGGGATAATTCACCCCTCCACTTT.

The chain couples TRBV5-3 to TRBJ2-7; D may be TRBD2 (6 bases). TRBV5-3 is an ORF for which the function is uncertain. This CDR3 spans 19 amino acids. The V and J ends lost 1 base and 0 bases respectively, with 23 bases between them. For the CDR3, the DNA is TGTGCCAGAAGCTTGCCTACGAGGGGAGAGGGCGGGAACTCCTACGAGCAGTACTTC. This translates into CARSLPTRGEGGNSYEQYF.

The chain links TRBV2 to TRBJ1-3; possible D gene TRBD1, 6 bases. The CDR3 consists of 19 residues. Germline loops: CDR1 SNHLY, CDR2 FYNNEI. Trimming took off 5 bases at V and 3 bases at J, with 26 bases between the two ends. CDR3 protein: CASSRLVRRTVRGGNTIYF. The CDR3 nucleotides are TGTGCCAGCAGTCGTCTAGTGCGACGGACAGTCCGTGGTGGAAACACCATATATTTT. Full variable domain (outside the CDR3, taken from reference TRBV2 and TRBJ1-3): EPEVTQTPSHQVTQMGQEVILRCVPISNHLYFYWYRQILGQKVEFLVSFYNNEISEKSEIFDDQFSVERPDGSNFTLKIRSTKLEDSAMYFCASSRLVRRTVRGGNTIYFGEGSWLTVV.

This rearrangement joins TRBV7-2 to TRBJ1-1; D may be TRBD1 (5 bases). The V gene's germline CDR1 is SGHTA and CDR2 FQGNSA. This CDR3 is built from 14 residues. Deletions cut 8 bases from V and 4 bases from J, with 17 bases between. In nucleotides, the CDR3 is TGTGCCAGCGCACCGGGACCCTGGGCCACTGAAGCTTTCTTT. This sequence encodes CASAPGPWATEAFF.

V gene TRBV5-1 combines with J gene TRBJ2-3, with TRBD2 identical over 12 bases. Germline V gives CDR1 SGHRS, CDR2 YFSETQ. J was trimmed by 7 bases and V by 1 base; bases with no gene match: 4. This CDR3 contains 15 residues. The CDR3 DNA reads as TGCGCCAGCAGCTTGTGGACTAGCGGGACACATACGCAGTATTTT. This gives the protein CASSLWTSGTHTQYF.

The sample holds a few counts of this clone. V gene TRBV4-1 combines with J gene TRBJ1-4; D is ambiguous. The CDR3 extends over 13 amino acids. Per the germline V gene, CDR1 is MGHRA and CDR2 is YSYEKL. V lost 1 base to trimming and J lost 3 bases, with 3 bases between them. The DNA for the CDR3 is TGCGCCAGCAGCCAAGTGGCTAATGAAAAACTGTTTTTT. Translating it yields CASSQVANEKLFF.

The chain couples TRBV5-6 to TRBJ2-5; D is perhaps TRBD1 (6 bases). The CDR3 length is 18 residues. With 5 bases removed from V and 1 base from J, the gap between germline ends came to 24 bases. The germline CDR1 and CDR2 sequences are SGHDT and YYEEEE. The CDR3 region is CASRYRDKRLEFQETQYF. In DNA form, the CDR3 reads TGTGCCAGCAGGTACCGGGACAAGAGGCTAGAATTCCAAGAGACCCAGTACTTC.

This clone was counted a single time. J is TRBJ1-1 and V is TRBV19, with 7 bases identical to TRBD1. The CDR3 covers 15 residues. Germline CDR1 is LNHDA and CDR2 is SQIVND (reference sequence). Trimming cost V 5 bases and J 4 bases; bases outside gene matches: 10. CDR3 amino acids: CASSPPTGISTEAFF. CDR3 nucleotide sequence: TGTGCCAGTAGTCCCCCGACAGGGATAAGCACTGAAGCTTTCTTT.

The chain uses TRBV5-1 and TRBJ2-5; the D gene is possibly TRBD2 (7 bases). The CDR3 spans 15 residues. Germline CDR1 SGHRS, CDR2 YFSETQ. Trimming stripped 4 bases from V and 1 base from J, with 14 bases between. CDR3 residues: CASSPGGGPQETQYF. In DNA, the CDR3 is TGCGCCAGCAGCCCCGGCGGGGGCCCCCAAGAGACCCAGTACTTC.

This chain uses TRBV5-1 with TRBJ2-2; TRBD1 might be the D (6 bases). This CDR3 comprises 17 residues. Germline CDR1 is SGHRS and CDR2 is YFSETQ. V lost 0 bases and J 5 bases, leaving 17 bases between the germline ends. DNA of the CDR3: TGCGCCAGCAGCTTGGAGGCGTTGCAGGGGTATACCGGGGAGCTGTTTTTT. Its protein is CASSLEALQGYTGELFF. Full variable domain (rest looked up from reference TRBV5-1 and TRBJ2-2): KAGVTQTPRYLIKTRGQQVTLSCSPISGHRSVSWYQQTPGQGLQFLFEYFSETQRNKGNFPGRFSGRQFSNSRSEMNVSTLELGDSALYLCASSLEALQGYTGELFFGEGSRLTVL.

This chain joins TRBV27 and TRBJ2-7; 12 bases are a match to TRBD1. The V gene's germline CDR1 is MNHEY and CDR2 SMNVEV (reference sequence). V gave up 4 bases and J gave up 5 bases; unmatched junction bases: 6. This CDR3 contains 15 residues. The DNA for the CDR3 is TGTGCCAGCAGTTCAGCCGGGACAGGGGGCCACGAGCAGTACTTC. This encodes CASSSAGTGGHEQYF.

The V gene is TRBV28, the J gene TRBJ2-1; perhaps TRBD1 as D (6 bases). Per germline, CDR1 MDHEN and CDR2 SYDVKM. V was cut by 8 bases and J by 6 bases, with 20 bases left in between. The CDR3 is made up of 15 amino acids. As DNA, the CDR3 is TGTGCCAGCCACTCCGGGACAATCGCCGTCAATGAGCAGTTCTTC. It encodes CASHSGTIAVNEQFF.